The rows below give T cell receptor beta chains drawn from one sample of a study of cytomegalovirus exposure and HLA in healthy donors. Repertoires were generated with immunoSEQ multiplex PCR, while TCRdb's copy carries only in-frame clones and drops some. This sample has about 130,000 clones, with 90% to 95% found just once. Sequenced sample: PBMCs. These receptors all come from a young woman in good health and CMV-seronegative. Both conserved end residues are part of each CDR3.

CAISDGAGPQFF,TRBV10-3,TRBJ2-1
CASSGGLLRDKNTEAFF,TRBV2,TRBJ1-1
CSGRDRLTNQPQHF,TRBV29-1,TRBJ1-5
CASQSPRDEKLFF,TRBV9,TRBJ1-4
CASSSQGQTVRDTQYF,TRBV5-1,TRBJ2-3
CASSGLTDNEQFF,TRBV9,TRBJ2-1
CASSFQTWTSGGPGELFF,TRBV11-2,TRBJ2-2
CASSPGSQARGDTQYF,TRBV5-1,TRBJ2-3
CASSDQDRDSPLHF,TRBV9,TRBJ1-6
CASSSSLGQGAANEKLFF,TRBV5-1,TRBJ1-4
CASRIPGDTQYF,TRBV2,TRBJ2-3
CASSPTGTEYGYTF,TRBV18,TRBJ1-2
CASSGLGISREQFF,TRBV5-1,TRBJ2-1
CASSPVPGTSGEDTQYF,TRBV18,TRBJ2-3
CAWSAGTGGSYEQYF,TRBV30,TRBJ2-7
CASRPGQMGEKLFF,TRBV5-1,TRBJ1-4
CASSSGTGGATTQYF,TRBV7-9,TRBJ2-5
CASSQDGTGEQYGYTF,TRBV4-1,TRBJ1-2
CAWSLQGGADEQFF,TRBV30,TRBJ2-1
CASGSGGYEQYF,TRBV6-1,TRBJ2-7
CAWSLGTEDNEQFF,TRBV30,TRBJ2-1
CASSSSGVGASEQFF,TRBV7-3,TRBJ2-1
CASSTGLAGDYEQFF,TRBV6-1,TRBJ2-1
CASSYSTTDTLQYF,TRBV5-1,TRBJ2-7
CAWRTGGYTQYF,TRBV30,TRBJ2-3
CASSQVKASSYNEQFF,TRBV4-1,TRBJ2-1
CASSPSSDGELFF,TRBV5-4,TRBJ2-2
CASSLSISRGLTEAFF,TRBV5-6,TRBJ1-1
CASMVSGSADTQYF,TRBV2,TRBJ2-3
CATSRTPGTGANVLTF,TRBV15,TRBJ2-6
CASSQSLAVTYEQYF,TRBV4-1,TRBJ2-7
CASSFPDRAEQYF,TRBV27,TRBJ2-7
CASSQGYVGVSYGYTF,TRBV4-1,TRBJ1-2
CASRARQGTMDEQFF,TRBV6-1,TRBJ2-1
CASTRTYEQYF,TRBV2,TRBJ2-7
CASSSGGASGNTIYF,TRBV5-1,TRBJ1-3
CASRSVSDRSPLHF,TRBV6-1,TRBJ1-6
CASSPGLTNTGELFF,TRBV6-4,TRBJ2-2
CAIRSSGKTYEQYF,TRBV10-3,TRBJ2-7
CATSSFRSAEQFF,TRBV15,TRBJ2-1
CASSSDTRGEKLFF,TRBV5-1,TRBJ1-4
CASSSGHSYTGELFF,TRBV7-9,TRBJ2-2
CASSPGQGQADTQYF,TRBV5-1,TRBJ2-3
CAVGASGIVDTQYF,TRBV6-1,TRBJ2-3
CASSSAGRGSGYTF,TRBV7-9,TRBJ1-2
CASSPGGTGVTPLHF,TRBV5-4,TRBJ1-6
CASSLGTSGTYNEQFF,TRBV27,TRBJ2-1
CASEEFNYGYTF,TRBV2,TRBJ1-2
CASTPDNQNTEAFF,TRBV5-4,TRBJ1-1
CASSYNIELYEQYF,TRBV6-6,TRBJ2-7
CASRAFISEQGDEQFF,TRBV2,TRBJ2-1
CAWSVVRAEAFF,TRBV30,TRBJ1-1
CAIADGEYNEQFF,TRBV2,TRBJ2-1
CSVGQQGGLVQFF,TRBV29-1,TRBJ2-1
CASSLGMGTAYEQYF,TRBV5-6,TRBJ2-7
CASSFRRLANEKLFF,TRBV27,TRBJ1-4